One sample yielded the 26 T cell receptor beta chains listed below, sequenced in a study of human T cells and chemical hapten exposure. Unfractionated whole blood served as the source for total RNA extraction. TCRdb ran MiXCR on the 5' RACE reads and lists one entry per CDR3 protein. The table shows about 81,000 distinct CDR3 sequences, with about 8.4% occurring only once. These receptors were obtained from a male donor in good health.

This clonotype was detected many times. CDR3 sequence reads: CASSPATGAPRYEQYF. The CDR3 nucleotides read TGTGCCAGCTCACCAGCGACAGGGGCCCCCCGCTACGAGCAGTACTTC. The rearrangement uses TRBV18 and TRBJ2-7; 8 bases align to TRBD1. With 2 bases clipped from V and 3 bases from J, the junction kept 9 bases outside the gene matches. The CDR3 has 16 residues. The germline CDR1 and CDR2 sequences are KGHSH and LQKENI.

This clonotype was found a few times. The rearrangement uses TRBV6-2 or TRBV6-3 and TRBJ2-3, with D hard to call. The CDR3 sequence is 11 residues long. Germline CDR1 and CDR2: MNHEY and SVGEGT. V was cut by 11 bases and J by 5 bases, with 11 bases left in between. CDR3: CASSAIDTQYF. For the CDR3, the DNA is TGTGCCTCCTCAGCCATAGATACGCAGTATTTT.

This clonotype appeared a few times. J is TRBJ2-7 and V is TRBV10-3; 15 nucleotides line up with TRBD2. This CDR3 has 16 amino acids. V lost 6 bases and J lost 2; bases outside the gene matches: 5. CDR1 and CDR2 from the germline V gene are ENHRY and SYGVKD. CDR3 amino acids: CAIRGTSGGPAYEQYF. In nucleotides, the CDR3 is TGTGCCATCAGAGGGACTAGCGGGGGGCCCGCCTACGAGCAGTACTTC.

The CDR3 protein is CASSHGGYNEQFF. CDR3 nucleotide sequence: TGTGCCAGCAGCCATGGCGGTTACAATGAGCAGTTCTTC. The rearrangement links TRBV3-1 to TRBJ2-1; D gene ambiguous. Germline V gene lookup returns CDR1 LGHDT and CDR2 YNNKEL (reference sequence). The CDR3 is made up of 13 amino acids. V lost 3 bases, J lost 4 bases, and 7 bases lay in between.

This clonotype has more than one count but fewer than ten. CDR3 in DNA: TGTGCCAGCAGCTTCTCTCCCTCTCTCTCGATACAGAGTGGCTACACCTTC. This codes for CASSFSPSLSIQSGYTF. J is TRBJ1-2 and V is TRBV7-9; unclear D gene. In germline, CDR1 is SEHNR, CDR2 FQNEAQ (reference sequence). V was cut by 3 bases and J by 7 bases, with 24 bases left in between. The CDR3 consists of 17 residues.

In regard to this clonotype: A clone one base away is much larger, so this may be a read error. This chain uses TRBV10-2 with TRBJ2-4, with 7 bases that match TRBD2. Germline V gene lookup returns CDR1 WSHSY and CDR2 SAAADI. Unmatched junction bases numbered 12, after V lost 2 bases and J lost 2 bases. CDR3 size: 18 residues. In nucleotides, the CDR3 is TGCGCCAGCAGTGAGCCCGGACTAGAACGGGGATCCAAAAACATTCAGTACTTC. As protein: CASSEPGLERGSKNIQYF.

This clonotype was counted a few times. The chain couples TRBV5-4 to TRBJ2-5; tentative D call: TRBD1 (5 bases). Trimming took 1 base from V and 4 from J, leaving 8 bases between them. The V gene's germline CDR1 is SGHNT and CDR2 YYREEE (reference sequence). The CDR3 has 13 residues. This CDR3 is CASSLQGAETQYF. CDR3 DNA: TGTGCCAGCAGCTTGCAGGGCGCAGAGACCCAGTACTTC. Full variable domain (rest looked up from reference TRBV5-4 and TRBJ2-5): ETGVTQSPTHLIKTRGQQVTLRCSSQSGHNTVSWYQQALGQGPQFIFQYYREEENGRGNFPPRFSGLQFPNYSSELNVNALELDDSALYLCASSLQGAETQYFGPGTRLLVL.

The gene calls are TRBV7-2 and TRBJ1-1, with 8 bases identical to TRBD1. This CDR3 comprises 18 residues. The J segment lost 11 bases and the V segment lost 6 bases, leaving 26 bases of the junction unmatched. Germline assignment: CDR1 SGHTA and CDR2 FQGNSA. CDR3 nucleotides: TGTGCCAGCAGTTTGTCTCCCTTTAGGACAGGGTTTAAGAGAGGGGCTTTCTTT. Protein sequence: CASSLSPFRTGFKRGAFF.

This clonotype occurred a few times. The chain is built from TRBV4-1 and TRBJ2-1; no clear D gene. This CDR3 comprises 14 residues. Germline values: CDR1 MGHRA, CDR2 YSYEKL. Trimming left V 1 base short and J 3 bases short, with 7 bases between. The CDR3 DNA is TGCGCCAGCAGCCAAGTTCAGATCTACAATGAGCAGTTCTTC. Its translation: CASSQVQIYNEQFF.

This clonotype has at least ten counts. The gene calls are TRBV20-1 and TRBJ2-7, with D possibly TRBD1 on 7 matching bases. Trimming pared 5 bases from V and 5 bases from J, leaving 22 bases between. The CDR3 has 15 residues. CDR1 is DFQATT and CDR2 is SNEGSKA in the germline V gene (reference sequence). CDR3: CSAASSGGLIHEQYF. The DNA for the CDR3 is TGCAGTGCTGCAAGCTCAGGGGGACTTATCCACGAGCAGTACTTC.

This clonotype came up many times. The chain links TRBV5-1 to TRBJ2-3; 14 bases line up with TRBD2. Germline CDR1 reads SGHRS; CDR2 reads YFSETQ. Unmatched junction bases numbered 10, after V lost 7 bases and J lost 6 bases. The CDR3 extends over 16 amino acids. The CDR3 here is CASRRLAGGGPDTQYF. In DNA form, the CDR3 reads TGCGCCAGCCGAAGACTAGCGGGAGGGGGCCCCGATACGCAGTATTTT.

The gene calls are TRBV12-3 or TRBV12-4 and TRBJ1-2, with no clear D. CDR3 length: 12 amino acids. Trimming took off 5 bases at V and 3 bases at J, with 7 bases between the two ends. The CDR3 DNA sequence: TGTGCCAGCAGTGGGTCGGACTATGGCTACACCTTC. Its translation is CASSGSDYGYTF.

The table lists this clonotype with many counts. The chain links TRBV29-1 to TRBJ1-5, with D unresolved. CDR1 SQVTM and CDR2 ANQGSEA come from the germline V gene. With 3 bases removed from V and 8 bases from J, the gap between germline ends came to 23 bases. There are 16 residues in the CDR3. Here the CDR3 reads CSVERGSSTCRKPQHF. DNA of the CDR3: TGCAGCGTTGAGAGAGGGAGCTCCACTTGCCGGAAGCCCCAGCATTTT. The variable domain in full, with the rest retrieved from reference TRBV29-1 and TRBJ1-5, is SAVISQKPSRDICQRGTSLTIQCQVDSQVTMMFWYRQQPGQSLTLIATANQGSEATYESGFVIDKFPISRPNLTFSTLTVSNMSPEDSSIYLCSVERGSSTCRKPQHFGDGTRLSIL.

The chain is built from TRBV12-3 or TRBV12-4 and TRBJ2-7; D is possibly TRBD2 (5 bases). This CDR3 is 13 amino acids long. Trimming left V 5 bases short and J 6 bases short, with 14 bases between. The CDR3 bases are TGTGCCAGCAGTGTACCCGGGGAGCGCGAGCAGTACTTC. Amino acids: CASSVPGEREQYF.

This clonotype was seen many times. This chain links TRBV27 with TRBJ2-3; TRBD1 matches 7 bases. The germline CDR1 and CDR2 sequences are MNHEY and SMNVEV (reference sequence). This CDR3 spans 17 amino acids. Trimming at V came to 6 bases and at J to 4 bases, leaving 16 bases not matched to a gene. Here the CDR3 reads CASSQLLTGVIADTQYF. The CDR3 DNA reads as TGTGCCAGCAGCCAGCTCCTTACAGGGGTAATTGCAGATACGCAGTATTTT.

This clonotype was counted at least ten times. V is TRBV20-1 and J is TRBJ2-1; 8 nucleotides line up with TRBD1. The germline gives CDR1 DFQATT, CDR2 SNEGSKA (reference sequence). V gave up 6 bases and J gave up 5 bases; unmatched junction bases: 9. CDR3 length: 14 amino acids. Here the CDR3 reads CSAPSGQGNNEQFF. In DNA form, the CDR3 reads TGCAGTGCCCCCTCCGGACAGGGAAACAATGAGCAGTTCTTC.

V gene TRBV20-1 combines with J gene TRBJ1-5; TRBD1 agrees at 12 bases. CDR3 length: 15 residues. CDR1 is DFQATT and CDR2 is SNEGSKA in the germline V gene (reference sequence). The V gene end was trimmed by 6 bases and the J gene end by 7 bases; junction bases not matched to a gene: 10. The CDR3 here is CSARRDRGLGQPQHF. The CDR3 DNA follows: TGCAGTGCCAGAAGGGACAGGGGGCTGGGACAGCCCCAGCATTTT.

This clonotype has just a few counts. V gene TRBV4-1 combines with J gene TRBJ2-3; TRBD1 is a possible D gene (6 bases). Germline CDR1 MGHRA, CDR2 YSYEKL. The CDR3 loop spans 15 amino acids. V lost 1 base to trimming and J lost 4 bases, with 12 bases between them. The CDR3: CASSQVVGAADTQYF. Written as DNA, the CDR3 is TGCGCCAGCAGCCAAGTTGTGGGGGCGGCAGATACGCAGTATTTT.

In its sample, this clonotype was seen a few times. V usage is TRBV12-3 or TRBV12-4 and J usage is TRBJ2-7, with TRBD2 identical over 8 bases. With 5 bases clipped from V and 6 bases from J, the junction kept 12 bases outside the gene matches. The CDR3 is 15 residues long. Here the CDR3 DNA reads TGTGCCAGCAGTCCGGACCTGGCGGGAGGCGCCGAGCAGTACTTC. The encoded protein is CASSPDLAGGAEQYF.

In this sample, this clonotype turned up a few times. The chain combines TRBV6-9 with TRBJ2-3; the match to TRBD2 covers 13 bases. Germline-derived CDR1 and CDR2 are MNHGY and SVAAGI. J was trimmed by 0 bases and V by 5 bases; bases with no gene match: 14. The CDR3 runs to 20 residues. The CDR3 is CASSREGLAGERRSTDTQYF. CDR3 sequence (DNA): TGTGCCAGCAGTCGGGAAGGACTAGCGGGAGAGAGAAGGAGCACAGATACGCAGTATTTT.

In its sample, this clonotype was seen many times. The J gene is TRBJ2-5, the V gene TRBV11-1, with 7 bases lining up with TRBD2. CDR1 SGHAT and CDR2 FQDESV come from the germline V gene (reference sequence). V was pared by 1 base and J by 1 base, with 6 bases of the junction left unmatched. CDR3 length: 16 residues. In DNA, the CDR3 is TGTGCCAGCAGCTTAGACGGCGGGAGTATCCAAGAGACCCAGTACTTC. This sequence encodes CASSLDGGSIQETQYF.

Points on this clonotype: This may be a read error: a much more frequent sequence differs by one nucleotide. J is TRBJ2-1 and V is TRBV5-1; D gene uncertain. Germline V CDR1 and CDR2: SGHRS, YFSETQ. The germline V and J ends were trimmed by 4 bases and 10 bases, with 24 bases remaining between them. CDR3 length equals 16 residues. Here the CDR3 reads CASSATIAPGFGEQFF. In DNA, the CDR3 is TGCGCCAGCAGCGCAACTATCGCCCCAGGATTTGGCGAGCAGTTCTTC.

Many counts were recorded for this clonotype. V usage is TRBV2 and J usage is TRBJ2-7; tentative D call: TRBD1 (6 bases). The V gene's germline CDR1 is SNHLY and CDR2 FYNNEI. With 5 bases removed from V and 0 bases from J, the gap between germline ends came to 14 bases. The CDR3 length is 15 residues. The CDR3 sequence is CASSLTGLSSYEQYF. Written as DNA, the CDR3 is TGTGCCAGCAGTCTGACAGGCCTTAGCTCCTACGAGCAGTACTTC.

This clonotype was counted ten times or more. The chain is built from TRBV7-2 and TRBJ2-5, with 8 bases identical to TRBD1. V was pared by 4 bases and J by 3 bases, with 4 bases of the junction left unmatched. Germline CDR1 SGHTA, CDR2 FQGNSA. This CDR3 is built from 14 residues. CDR3 region: CASSSDRDEETQYF. CDR3 nucleotide sequence: TGTGCCAGCAGCTCGGACAGGGACGAAGAGACCCAGTACTTC.

The chain has TRBV15 and TRBJ1-2, with D perhaps TRBD1 (5 bases). The CDR3 runs to 15 residues. V lost 0 bases and J lost 8, with 16 bases in between. The germline V gene has CDR1 LNHNV and CDR2 YYDKDF (reference sequence). CDR3 nucleotide sequence: TGTGCCACCAGCAGAGATTCGAGGGGAGACGACGGCTACACCTTC. This sequence encodes CATSRDSRGDDGYTF.

The chain couples TRBV29-1 to TRBJ2-7, with TRBD2 matching 9 bases. The CDR3 length is 17 residues. Germline V gene sequence: CDR1 SQVTM, CDR2 ANQGSEA. With 6 bases clipped from V and 4 bases from J, the junction kept 19 bases outside the gene matches. The chain's CDR3 is CSVLNPRPSGVVYEQYF. The CDR3 DNA reads as TGCAGCGTCCTCAATCCCAGGCCTAGCGGGGTGGTTTACGAGCAGTACTTC.